These T cell receptor beta chains were read from a single sample in a study of shared clonotypes between healthy human individuals. Here immunoSEQ multiplex PCR was the method, and the copy in TCRdb shows in-frame clones only, minus some. The sample shows 1,400,000 or so clones, less than 99% of them seen only once. Sequencing input: naive CD4+ T cells sorted from blood. The receptors were gathered from a man under 40 in good health. Both conserved end residues are part of each CDR3. D genes are given only for firm matches. Only part of the rows carry a size: once, few, many, or a class if the clone is expanded.

v_call	d_call	clone_size	j_call	cdr3_nt	cdr3_aa
TRBV11-3	-	-	TRBJ2-1	TGTGCCAGCAGCTTACGTAGCTCCTACAATGAGCAGTTCTTC	CASSLRSSYNEQFF
TRBV27	TRBD2	-	TRBJ2-2	TGTGCCAGCAGTCTCCTTCTAGCGGGAGTCGCCGGGGAGCTGTTTTTT	CASSLLLAGVAGELFF
TRBV7-9	TRBD1	-	TRBJ1-1	TGTGCCAGCAGCACCCAGTGGACAGGGGGCAGTTTCTTGAACACTGAAGCTTTCTTT	CASSTQWTGGSFLNTEAFF
TRBV28	TRBD2	-	TRBJ2-7	TGTGCCACCGTCAGACTAGCGGGTGGCTACGAGCAGTACTTC	CATVRLAGGYEQYF
TRBV7-9	-	-	TRBJ1-1	TGTGCCTTCAATCTTTGGGGGGGAATCACTGAAGCTTTCTTT	CAFNLWGGITEAFF
TRBV6-6	-	-	TRBJ2-7	TGTGCCAGCAGTACCCTCAAGTCCCCCGCTTTGTACTTC	CASSTLKSPALYF
TRBV19	TRBD1	-	TRBJ2-4	TGTGCCAGTAGCCCCACCGCGGACAGGGTTTTGAACATTCAGTACTTC	CASSPTADRVLNIQYF
TRBV25-1	-	once	TRBJ2-5	TGTGCCAGCCGAGCAAGGGGGGCAGCCCAAGAGACCCAGTACTTC	CASRARGAAQETQYF
TRBV29-1	-	-	TRBJ2-7	TGCAGCGTTGTTAAGGGGGTGGGCGAGCAGTACTTC	CSVVKGVGEQYF
TRBV6-1	-	-	TRBJ1-5	TGTGCCAGCAGTGGGGGGCCCAATCAGCCCCAGCATTTT	CASSGGPNQPQHF
TRBV9	TRBD1	-	TRBJ1-2	TGTGCCAGCAGCGTAGGGACAGGGATCTATGGCTACACCTTC	CASSVGTGIYGYTF
TRBV19	-	once	TRBJ2-7	TGTGCCAGTAGTACATCCAGGGTGGATTCGGACGAGCAGTACTTC	CASSTSRVDSDEQYF
TRBV18	-	-	TRBJ2-2	TGTGCCAGCTCACAAATGAAAGAGATCGGGGAGCTGTTTTTT	CASSQMKEIGELFF
TRBV11-1	TRBD1	-	TRBJ2-7	TGTGCCAGCAGCCGTTCCGGGACAGGGGCCTACGAGCAGTACTTC	CASSRSGTGAYEQYF